This T cell receptor (beta chain) emerged from a study of cytomegalovirus exposure and HLA in healthy donors. Broader study findings: In a later analysis, HLA-associated TCR beta chains were more clonally expanded than equally common others.

Turning to this clone: The target antigen is unknown.

The PCR employed 60 Vbeta primers together with 13 Jbeta primers. Method: immunoSEQ multiplex PCR; TCRdb's copy keeps in-frame clones and lacks some. The sample holds approximately 150,000 clones, about 80% seen once. This CDR3 has 13 residues. Germline-derived CDR1 and CDR2 are LGHNA and YNFKEQ. V dropped 8 bases and J dropped 5 bases, with 12 bases sitting between them. V usage is TRBV4-2 and J usage is TRBJ2-2; tentatively, D is TRBD2 (6 bases). Sequences were obtained from PBMCs. The origin of this receptor is a woman between 25 and 40 years old in good health and CMV-seropositive. CDR3 amino acids: CASQESGTGELFF. CDR3 DNA: TGTGCCAGCCAAGAAAGCGGGACCGGGGAGCTGTTTTTT.